This TCR beta chain was captured in a study of shared clonotypes between healthy human individuals. On this clone: Its antigen is unknown.

Germline loops: CDR1 MNHNS, CDR2 SASEGT. The CDR3 loop spans 15 amino acids. The V end lost 3 bases, the J end lost 1 base, and 12 bases lay between the germline ends. Data came from immunoSEQ multiplex PCR; TCRdb stores just in-frame clones and leaves some out. The sample has some 550,000 clones, 97% seen once. Study-level points and caveats: Naive CD4 clonotype sharing across a few donors was around 5%. Relative to clonotypes present in all four donors, those not shared had lower generation probabilities.

The V gene is TRBV6-1, the J gene TRBJ1-1, with no clear D. The receptor was isolated from a woman aged 25-40 years in good health. Sequenced material: naive CD4+ T cells sorted from blood. Subset denoted: CD45RA+ positively selected. Written as DNA, the CDR3 is TGTGCCAGCAGTGAGTTGAGGGTAGGGAACACTGAAGCTTTCTTT. It codes for CASSELRVGNTEAFF.